These 23 T cell receptor beta chains came from one sample sequenced in a study of cytomegalovirus exposure and HLA in healthy donors. The PCR had 60 Vbeta and 13 Jbeta primers. Generated by immunoSEQ multiplex PCR, the TCRdb table keeps only in-frame clones and is missing some. The data contain roughly 110,000 clones, around three quarters of them singletons. Sequencing was performed on PBMCs. Receptors originate from a middle-aged man in good health and CMV-seropositive.

The chain combines TRBV6-1 with TRBJ1-2; D possibly corresponds to TRBD1 (6 bases). Germline V gene lookup returns CDR1 MNHNS and CDR2 SASEGT. Trimming stripped 5 bases from V and 4 bases from J, with 14 bases between. The CDR3 is 14 amino acids. This CDR3 reads CASSSLGQIYGYTF. DNA of the CDR3: TGTGCCAGCAGTTCCCTTGGACAGATCTATGGCTACACCTTC.

CDR3 DNA sequence: TGTGCCAGCAGTGAAGCGATGGAGGGTGACGAGACCCAGTACTTC. Its translation: CASSEAMEGDETQYF. This chain connects TRBV2 to TRBJ2-5; TRBD2 is a possible D gene (6 bases). The CDR3 spans 15 residues. V dropped 0 bases and J dropped 5 bases, with 13 bases sitting between them. Per germline, CDR1 SNHLY and CDR2 FYNNEI. Filled out from reference TRBV2 and TRBJ2-5, the complete variable domain reads EPEVTQTPSHQVTQMGQEVILRCVPISNHLYFYWYRQILGQKVEFLVSFYNNEISEKSEIFDDQFSVERPDGSNFTLKIRSTKLEDSAMYFCASSEAMEGDETQYFGPGTRLLVL.

The V call is TRBV6-6, the J call TRBJ2-2; the match to TRBD2 covers 8 bases. There are 16 residues in the CDR3. Unmatched junction bases numbered 8, after V lost 4 bases and J lost 4 bases. Germline loops: CDR1 MNHNY, CDR2 SVGAGI (reference sequence). The CDR3 region is CASSSTRGGSTGELFF. CDR3 nucleotide sequence: TGTGCCAGCAGTTCCACCCGGGGGGGTAGCACCGGGGAGCTGTTTTTT.

This chain links TRBV2 with TRBJ2-7, with D possibly matching TRBD2 (5 bases). Germline V gene sequence: CDR1 SNHLY, CDR2 FYNNEI. This CDR3 is 13 amino acids long. V lost 8 bases, J lost 3 bases, and 14 bases lay in between. CDR3 nucleotides: TGTGCCAGCCGGGATTCGAAAGACTACGAGCAGTACTTC. As protein: CASRDSKDYEQYF.

The V call is TRBV19, the J call TRBJ2-5, with 7 bases that match TRBD2. V lost 4 bases and J lost 5; bases outside the gene matches: 4. Germline CDR1 LNHDA, CDR2 SQIVND (reference sequence). This CDR3 has 13 amino acids. For the CDR3, the DNA is TGTGCCAGTAGTAGGGCTAGCGGTGAGACCCAGTACTTC. Translated: CASSRASGETQYF. Full variable domain (missing parts from reference TRBV19 and TRBJ2-5): DGGITQSPKYLFRKEGQNVTLSCEQNLNHDAMYWYRQDPGQGLRLIYYSQIVNDFQKGDIAEGYSVSREKKESFPLTVTSAQKNPTAFYLCASSRASGETQYFGPGTRLLVL.

The rearrangement uses TRBV11-2 and TRBJ2-2, with 8 positions matching TRBD2. Trimming cost V 0 bases and J 1 base; bases outside gene matches: 1. The CDR3 contains 16 residues. Germline CDR1 SGHAT, CDR2 FQNNGV. The CDR3 protein is CASSLDGTRNTGELFF. The CDR3 nucleotides read TGTGCCAGCAGCTTAGACGGGACTAGGAACACCGGGGAGCTGTTTTTT.

The table lists this clone with a count of one. This chain links TRBV4-3 with TRBJ1-2; tentative D call: TRBD1 (5 bases). CDR1 is LGHNA and CDR2 is YSLEER in the germline V gene. Trimming removed 1 base at V and 4 bases at J, with 16 bases between. The CDR3 consists of 16 residues. The DNA of the CDR3 is TGCGCCAGCAGCCAAGCTAGGACAAACGGGGGCTATGGCTACACCTTC. Translation gives CASSQARTNGGYGYTF.

This clone was seen only once. CDR3 bases: TGCGCCAGCAGCTTGGTTGTCACGTGGGCACACAGGGGGCGCCGGGTAACAGATACGCAGTATTTT. It encodes CASSLVVTWAHRGRRVTDTQYF. The chain uses TRBV5-1 and TRBJ2-3; TRBD1 matches 9 bases. J gave up 3 bases and V 0 bases, and 23 bases lay outside the gene matches. This CDR3 comprises 22 residues. Germline V CDR1 and CDR2: SGHRS, YFSETQ.

The chain has TRBV9 and TRBJ1-4, with D perhaps TRBD1 (5 bases). CDR3 length: 14 amino acids. Trimming cost V 3 bases and J 2 bases, with 8 bases left between them. Germline V gene lookup returns CDR1 SGDLS and CDR2 YYNGEE. The CDR3 region has the DNA TGTGCCAGCAGCGCCAGGGCTACTAATGAAAAACTGTTTTTT. This encodes CASSARATNEKLFF. Filled out from reference TRBV9 and TRBJ1-4, the complete variable domain reads DSGVTQTPKHLITATGQRVTLRCSPRSGDLSVYWYQQSLDQGLQFLIQYYNGEERAKGNILERFSAQQFPDLHSELNLSSLELGDSALYFCASSARATNEKLFFGSGTQLSVL.

With respect to this clone: Other DNA sequences of this sample code for an identical CDR3. This rearrangement joins TRBV4-1 to TRBJ2-1; TRBD1 is a possible D gene (5 bases). CDR1 is MGHRA and CDR2 is YSYEKL in the germline V gene. The CDR3 sequence is 15 residues long. Trimming cost V 1 base and J 6 bases, with 13 bases left between them. In DNA, the CDR3 is TGCGCCAGCAGCCAAGTGTCAGGACAAGGCAATGAGCAGTTCTTC. This encodes CASSQVSGQGNEQFF.

The chain carries TRBV27 and TRBJ2-7; D call uncertain. The ends were cut back, 5 bases at V and 0 bases at J, with 11 bases in the middle. Germline V gene lookup returns CDR1 MNHEY and CDR2 SMNVEV (reference sequence). The CDR3 runs to 14 residues. CDR3 region: CASSRSGYSYEQYF. In DNA, the CDR3 is TGTGCCAGCAGTCGCTCGGGTTACTCCTACGAGCAGTACTTC.

The chain links TRBV6-5 to TRBJ2-4; TRBD1 matches at 9 bases. Germline CDR1 reads MNHEY; CDR2 reads SVGAGI. The J segment lost 8 bases and the V segment lost 6 bases, leaving 11 bases of the junction unmatched. The CDR3 consists of 15 residues. The CDR3 region has the DNA TGTGCCAGCAGCTCCGACAGGGGGGCGGTGGACATTCAGTACTTC. It is translated as CASSSDRGAVDIQYF.

J is TRBJ2-3 and V is TRBV16; 10 nucleotides align to TRBD2. Germline loops: CDR1 KGHSY, CDR2 FQNENV. With V trimmed by 4 bases and J by 5 bases, 3 bases remained unmatched. The CDR3 extends over 14 amino acids. In nucleotides, the CDR3 is TGTGCCAGCAGCCGATGGACTAGCGGAGATACGCAGTATTTT. Translation: CASSRWTSGDTQYF. Variable domain in full (rest from reference TRBV16 and TRBJ2-3): GEEVAQTPKHLVRGEGQKAKLYCAPIKGHSYVFWYQQVLKNEFKFLISFQNENVFDETGMPKERFSAKCLPNSPCSLEIQATKLEDSAVYFCASSRWTSGDTQYFGPGTRLTVL.

The chain joins TRBV29-1 to TRBJ2-1; 8 bases line up with TRBD1. CDR1 SQVTM and CDR2 ANQGSEA come from the germline V gene. Trimming cost V 7 bases and J 8 bases; bases outside gene matches: 13. The CDR3 contains 14 residues. The DNA of the CDR3 is TGCAGCGCCGGGACAGGTGGAGGGTGGGATGAGCAGTTCTTC. It yields the protein CSAGTGGGWDEQFF.

Only a few counts were recorded for this clone. V is TRBV6-5 and J is TRBJ2-2, with 16 bases that match TRBD2. The CDR3 is made up of 15 amino acids. CDR1 MNHEY and CDR2 SVGAGI come from the germline V gene. J lost 6 bases, V lost 5 bases, and 0 bases had no gene match. CDR3 in DNA: TGTGCCAGCAGTGGGACTAGCGGGGGGGCCGGGGAGCTGTTTTTT. Translation gives CASSGTSGGAGELFF.

This clone occurred a few times. At one end the junction does not follow the germline gene, possibly because of a read error. This chain links TRBV7-9 with TRBJ2-3, with a weak D call TRBD2 (6 bases). The CDR3 is 16 amino acids. In germline, CDR1 is SEHNR, CDR2 FQNEAQ (reference sequence). The CDR3 loop is CSSSLFGGTSTDTQYF. CDR3 nucleotide sequence: TGTTCCAGCAGCTTATTCGGTGGGACTTCGACAGATACGCAGTATTTT.

The CDR3 coding sequence is TGTGCCAGCAGAGGGGACTCCTACGAGCAGTACTTC. This sequence encodes CASRGDSYEQYF. The rearrangement links TRBV6-1 to TRBJ2-7; tentatively, D is TRBD1 (5 bases). V lost 6 bases and J lost 0, with 6 bases in between. Germline-derived CDR1 and CDR2 are MNHNS and SASEGT. The CDR3 covers 12 residues.

The chain links TRBV5-6 to TRBJ2-3, with a possible D match to TRBD1 (6 bases). There are 13 residues in the CDR3. Germline CDR1 reads SGHDT; CDR2 reads YYEEEE. V lost 1 base and J lost 6, with 9 bases in between. CDR3 in amino acids: CASSLNRADTQYF. CDR3 coding DNA: TGTGCCAGCAGCTTGAACAGGGCCGATACGCAGTATTTT.

This clone was counted between two and nine times. This sequence joins TRBV4-3 and TRBJ2-5; 9 bases match TRBD1. The CDR3 covers 18 residues. V dropped 0 bases and J dropped 1; count of bases not matched to a gene: 9. Per germline, CDR1 LGHNA and CDR2 YSLEER. This CDR3 reads CASSQDFAGQGIQETQYF. In DNA form, the CDR3 reads TGCGCCAGCAGCCAAGATTTCGCGGGACAGGGCATCCAAGAGACCCAGTACTTC.

The rearrangement uses TRBV6-6 and TRBJ1-1; the D is unclear. Germline-derived CDR1 and CDR2 are MNHNY and SVGAGI (reference sequence). The CDR3 length is 14 residues. Between the trimmed V and J ends, which lost 0 bases and 2 bases, there was a span of 7 bases. The CDR3 region has the DNA TGTGCCAGCAGTTACTCTCTCAGAAACACTGAAGCTTTCTTT. Translating it yields CASSYSLRNTEAFF.

For the CDR3, the DNA is TGTGCCAGCAGCGTAGAGGCGGGAACATTTAATTCACCCCTCCACTTT. Translated: CASSVEAGTFNSPLHF. The rearrangement joins TRBV9 to TRBJ1-6; D is ambiguous. The CDR3 runs 16 residues. The V gene's germline CDR1 is SGDLS and CDR2 YYNGEE. V was shortened by 0 bases and J by 6 bases, with 13 bases between the two germline ends.

V gene TRBV9 combines with J gene TRBJ2-5; TRBD2 matches at 8 bases. The CDR3 is 15 amino acids. After removal of 0 bases from V and 5 bases from J, the junction contained 6 bases not matched to a gene. From germline, CDR1 is SGDLS and CDR2 YYNGEE. CDR3 sequence: CASSVGGTRGETQYF. The CDR3 coding sequence is TGTGCCAGCAGCGTAGGGGGGACTAGGGGGGAGACCCAGTACTTC. Complete variable domain (other parts from reference TRBV9 and TRBJ2-5): DSGVTQTPKHLITATGQRVTLRCSPRSGDLSVYWYQQSLDQGLQFLIQYYNGEERAKGNILERFSAQQFPDLHSELNLSSLELGDSALYFCASSVGGTRGETQYFGPGTRLLVL.

The V call is TRBV28, the J call TRBJ2-7; D unclear. The length of the CDR3 is 13 residues. Between the trimmed V and J ends, which lost 4 bases and 2 bases, there was a span of 9 bases. The V gene's germline CDR1 is MDHEN and CDR2 SYDVKM. CDR3 DNA sequence: TGTGCCAGCAGTTCTGGGCCAGCCTACGAGCAGTACTTC. Translation gives CASSSGPAYEQYF.